The 24 T cell receptor beta chains below were found in one sample sequenced in a study of cytomegalovirus exposure and HLA in healthy donors. 13 Jbeta primers and 60 Vbeta primers were used for the PCR. Only in-frame clones appear in the TCRdb table, and some are missing; sequencing was by immunoSEQ multiplex PCR. The sample holds fewer than 200,000 clones, 87% seen once. Sequencing was carried out using PBMCs. The receptors derive from a boy aged 2-15 years in good health and CMV-seronegative.

The chain carries TRBV14 and TRBJ1-1, with D hard to call. Germline V gene sequence: CDR1 SGHDN, CDR2 FVKESK. The CDR3 has 14 amino acids. Deletions cut 6 bases from V and 4 bases from J, with 15 bases between. CDR3 residues: CASRRVYRGTEAFF. The CDR3 DNA follows: TGTGCCAGCAGGCGGGTGTATAGAGGCACTGAAGCTTTCTTT. Supplemented by reference TRBV14 and TRBJ1-1, the full variable domain reads EAGVTQFPSHSVIEKGQTVTLRCDPISGHDNLYWYRRVMGKEIKFLLHFVKESKQDESGMPNNRFLAERTGGTYSTLKVQPAELEDSGVYFCASRRVYRGTEAFFGQGTRLTVV.

The chain carries TRBV2 and TRBJ1-3; possibly TRBD1 for D (5 bases). The CDR3 sequence is 14 residues long. V was clipped by 11 bases and J by 0 bases, with 14 bases between them. Per the germline V gene, CDR1 is SNHLY and CDR2 is FYNNEI. The CDR3 nucleotides read TGTGCCTCAAGCGGGGACTCCTCTGGAAACACCATATATTTT. It translates to CASSGDSSGNTIYF.

The chain uses TRBV28 and TRBJ2-7, with 8 bases matching TRBD2. Germline trimming cut 1 base from V and 0 bases from J; bases unmatched to any gene: 11. Per germline, CDR1 MDHEN and CDR2 SYDVKM. The CDR3 runs to 18 residues. The CDR3, as DNA: TGTGCCAGCAGTTTATCCCCTTTCAGGCGGGGGGACTCCTACGAGCAGTACTTC. Its protein is CASSLSPFRRGDSYEQYF. The variable domain in full, completed from reference TRBV28 and TRBJ2-7, reads DVKVTQSSRYLVKRTGEKVFLECVQDMDHENMFWYRQDPGLGLRLIYFSYDVKMKEKGDIPEGYSVSREKKERFSLILESASTNQTSMYLCASSLSPFRRGDSYEQYFGPGTRLTVT.

The chain couples TRBV27 to TRBJ2-3; TRBD1 agrees at 8 bases. Germline V gives CDR1 MNHEY, CDR2 SMNVEV (reference sequence). Trimming took 6 bases from V and 4 from J; bases not matched to a gene: 9. The CDR3 is 15 residues long. CDR3 DNA: TGTGCCAGCAGGTGGACAGGGTACGGGGCAGATACGCAGTATTTT. Translated: CASRWTGYGADTQYF.

Only one count was recorded for this clone. The gene calls are TRBV28 and TRBJ1-2; TRBD1 is a possible D gene (5 bases). Between the trimmed V and J ends, which lost 5 bases and 3 bases, there was a span of 13 bases. Germline values: CDR1 MDHEN, CDR2 SYDVKM. The CDR3 has 14 amino acids. CDR3 region: CASSPMGGYYGYTF. The CDR3 DNA reads as TGTGCCAGCAGTCCGATGGGGGGATACTATGGCTACACCTTC.

As for this clone: Relative to the germline gene, one junction end is altered; a read error may explain this. The rearrangement joins TRBV28 to TRBJ1-1; a possible D gene is TRBD1 (6 bases). The V gene's germline CDR1 is MDHEN and CDR2 SYDVKM. The CDR3 runs 15 residues. CDR3 loop: CASTLLGAQDTEAFF. The CDR3 DNA is TGTGCCAGCACTTTACTGGGGGCGCAGGACACTGAAGCTTTCTTT.

As regards this clone: Other DNA sequences in this sample translate to the same CDR3. This sequence joins TRBV27 and TRBJ1-1; unclear D gene. CDR3 length: 13 residues. The V end lost 2 bases, the J end lost 1 base, and 5 bases lay between the germline ends. CDR1 is MNHEY and CDR2 is SMNVEV in the germline V gene (reference sequence). CDR3 coding DNA: TGTGCCAGCAGTTTAGGCCGGAACACTGAAGCTTTCTTT. Translation: CASSLGRNTEAFF.

The CDR3 DNA follows: TGTGCCAGCAATTCGGCCGGGGAGTACTTC. Amino acid sequence: CASNSAGEYF. The chain combines TRBV6-1 with TRBJ2-7, with D perhaps TRBD2 (5 bases). Germline V lookup: CDR1 MNHNS, CDR2 SASEGT. The V gene lost 7 bases and the J gene lost 11 bases, with 12 bases spanning the gap. The CDR3 extends over 10 amino acids.

The chain is built from TRBV29-1 and TRBJ2-2; D remains ambiguous. The CDR3 has 10 residues. Germline CDR1 is SQVTM and CDR2 is ANQGSEA. V shed 4 bases and J shed 5 bases, with 2 bases lying between them. The CDR3 sequence: CSVATGELFF. CDR3 sequence (DNA): TGCAGCGTTGCAACCGGGGAGCTGTTTTTT.

This chain connects TRBV7-2 to TRBJ1-3, with unresolved D. From germline, CDR1 is SGHTA and CDR2 FQGNSA. This CDR3 contains 13 residues. V was trimmed by 1 base and J by 4 bases, leaving 5 bases between them. The CDR3 region is CASSLGQGNTIYF. CDR3 sequence (DNA): TGTGCCAGCAGCTTAGGGCAGGGAAACACCATATATTTT.

The V call is TRBV30, the J call TRBJ1-1; D not resolved. This CDR3 contains 17 residues. CDR1 is GTSNPN, CDR2 SVGIG, per germline (reference sequence). With 2 bases removed from V and 2 bases from J, the gap between germline ends came to 21 bases. Written as DNA, the CDR3 is TGTGCCTGGAGTATACCGGGTGGGAGGGTCGCCAACACTGAAGCTTTCTTT. Amino acid sequence: CAWSIPGGRVANTEAFF.

The chain uses TRBV18 and TRBJ2-1, with TRBD2 matching over 8 bases. Germline CDR1 reads KGHSH; CDR2 reads LQKENI. The CDR3 loop spans 12 amino acids. Unmatched junction bases numbered 7, after V lost 5 bases and J lost 13 bases. The CDR3 sequence: CASSENREGQFF. The CDR3 DNA reads as TGTGCCAGCTCAGAGAACCGGGAGGGACAGTTCTTC. Looking up the rest from reference TRBV18 and TRBJ2-1 gives the full variable domain: NAGVMQNPRHLVRRRGQEARLRCSPMKGHSHVYWYRQLPEEGLKFMVYLQKENIIDESGMPKERFSAEFPKEGPSILRIQQVVRGDSAAYFCASSENREGQFFGPGTRLTVL.

The rearrangement joins TRBV5-5 to TRBJ1-1; the match to TRBD1 covers 8 bases. The germline V gene encodes CDR1 SGHKS and CDR2 YYEKEE (reference sequence). The CDR3 loop spans 15 amino acids. Trimming cost V 10 bases and J 1 base; bases outside gene matches: 12. The CDR3: CAWGDRGVRNTEAFF. Written as DNA, the CDR3 is TGTGCCTGGGGCGACAGGGGCGTTAGGAACACTGAAGCTTTCTTT.

The rearrangement links TRBV4-1 to TRBJ2-1; 14 nucleotides line up with TRBD2. The J segment lost 1 base and the V segment lost 4 bases, leaving 15 bases of the junction unmatched. Per the germline V gene, CDR1 is MGHRA and CDR2 is YSYEKL. CDR3 length equals 21 residues. The CDR3 here is CASSLPRAGLAGETSYNEQFF. The CDR3 bases are TGCGCCAGCAGCCTCCCACGGGCGGGACTAGCGGGAGAGACGTCCTACAATGAGCAGTTCTTC.

The chain combines TRBV5-1 with TRBJ2-7, with D possibly being TRBD2 (6 bases). V shed 0 bases and J shed 7 bases, with 20 bases lying between them. Germline CDR1 is SGHRS and CDR2 is YFSETQ. This CDR3 is built from 16 residues. In DNA, the CDR3 is TGCGCCAGCAGCTTGGTAGGCGGGAAACCCACACGGGAGCAGTACTTC. Residues: CASSLVGGKPTREQYF.

The chain combines TRBV7-8 with TRBJ1-1; D is unclear. This CDR3 contains 17 residues. Germline CDR1 and CDR2: SGHVS and FQNEAQ. V was trimmed by 1 base and J by 0 bases, leaving 15 bases between them. Written as DNA, the CDR3 is TGTGCCAGCAGCTTAGGCTCCGTAGCGGCATTGAACACTGAAGCTTTCTTT. It is translated as CASSLGSVAALNTEAFF. Looking up the rest from reference TRBV7-8 and TRBJ1-1 gives the full variable domain: GAGVSQSPRYKVAKRGQDVALRCDPISGHVSLFWYQQALGQGPEFLTYFQNEAQLDKSGLPSDRFFAERPEGSVSTLKIQRTQQEDSAVYLCASSLGSVAALNTEAFFGQGTRLTVV.

J is TRBJ2-3 and V is TRBV12-5, with a possible D match to TRBD1 (5 bases). Germline-derived CDR1 and CDR2 are LGHNT and FRNRAP. The V and J ends lost 0 bases and 0 bases respectively, with 16 bases between them. The CDR3 contains 18 residues. CDR3 sequence: CASGLVGKGLDSTDTQYF. The CDR3 DNA reads TGTGCTAGTGGTTTGGTTGGAAAGGGGCTGGATAGCACAGATACGCAGTATTTT.

The chain recombines TRBV9 with TRBJ1-4; 9 nucleotides line up with TRBD1. The CDR3 spans 20 residues. Germline values: CDR1 SGDLS, CDR2 YYNGEE. V shed 3 bases, J shed 0 bases, and the junction held 15 bases outside the gene matches. The CDR3 reads CASSAPLGTGTLATNEKLFF. CDR3 bases: TGTGCCAGCAGCGCCCCCCTTGGGACAGGGACCCTTGCAACTAATGAAAAACTGTTTTTT.

The V and J genes are TRBV5-1 and TRBJ2-5, with a weak D call TRBD1 (6 bases). The ends were cut back, 4 bases at V and 2 bases at J, with 15 bases in the middle. The germline CDR1 and CDR2 sequences are SGHRS and YFSETQ. The CDR3 length is 15 residues. The CDR3 loop is CASSKETGLQETQYF. In DNA form, the CDR3 reads TGCGCCAGCAGCAAAGAGACAGGCCTACAAGAGACCCAGTACTTC.

The chain recombines TRBV30 with TRBJ1-5, with D hard to call. The V end was cut by 5 bases, the J end by 3 bases, with 11 bases between. Germline values: CDR1 GTSNPN, CDR2 SVGIG (reference sequence). The CDR3 contains 13 residues. CDR3 sequence reads: CAWSGLNNQPQHF. CDR3 coding DNA: TGTGCCTGGTCGGGTCTGAACAATCAGCCCCAGCATTTT.

This CDR3 is CASSEVHRGYYGYTF. CDR3 coding DNA: TGCGCCAGCAGTGAGGTCCACAGGGGCTATTATGGCTACACCTTC. V usage is TRBV10-2 and J usage is TRBJ1-2, with 7 bases fitting TRBD1. V was pared by 2 bases and J by 5 bases, with 8 bases of the junction left unmatched. From germline, CDR1 is WSHSY and CDR2 SAAADI. The CDR3 runs to 15 residues.

The J gene is TRBJ2-7, the V gene TRBV29-1, with TRBD2 matching over 10 bases. Germline V lookup: CDR1 SQVTM, CDR2 ANQGSEA. This CDR3 is 16 amino acids long. Trimming removed 6 bases from V and 6 bases from J; junction bases left unmatched: 17. The CDR3 protein is CSVDGGVSGRSAEQYF. The CDR3 bases are TGCAGCGTGGATGGGGGGGTTAGCGGGAGGTCGGCCGAGCAGTACTTC.

This rearrangement joins TRBV5-6 to TRBJ2-7; 8 nucleotides agree with TRBD2. There are 14 residues in the CDR3. Germline V lookup: CDR1 SGHDT, CDR2 YYEEEE. V trimming: 3 bases; J trimming: 3 bases; junction bases outside the gene matches: 5. The CDR3 region has the DNA TGTGCCAGCAGCTCGCCGGGACTAGACTACGAGCAGTACTTC. This codes for CASSSPGLDYEQYF.

The V call is TRBV7-9, the J call TRBJ2-5; weak D call: TRBD1 (5 bases). V lost 5 bases, J lost 0 bases, and 22 bases lay in between. There are 18 residues in the CDR3. CDR1 and CDR2 (germline): SEHNR, FQNEAQ (reference sequence). In DNA, the CDR3 is TGTGCCAGCAGCCCAAGGAAGACAGACAGCAAGTACCAAGAGACCCAGTACTTC. Its translation: CASSPRKTDSKYQETQYF.